Following are 16 T cell receptor beta chains from one sample sequenced in a study of blood T cell repertoires in COVID-19. Generated by immunoSEQ multiplex PCR, the TCRdb table keeps only in-frame clones and is missing some. The sample holds 20,000 to 25,000 clones, 80% to 95% seen once. The sequenced material came from peripheral blood. These receptors came from a human donor in a cohort sampled during active COVID-19.

CDR3 sequence: CASGWRVATNYGYTF. CDR3 bases: TGTGCCAGCGGTTGGAGGGTGGCCACTAACTATGGCTACACCTTC. V gene TRBV6-5 combines with J gene TRBJ1-2, with D unresolved. The CDR3 contains 15 residues. The germline CDR1 and CDR2 sequences are MNHEY and SVGAGI. V was clipped by 8 bases and J by 0 bases, with 16 bases between them.

The chain uses TRBV7-9 and TRBJ1-5; perhaps TRBD1 as D (5 bases). The germline gives CDR1 SEHNR, CDR2 FQNEAQ (reference sequence). The CDR3 is 15 residues long. The V end lost 3 bases, the J end lost 0 bases, and 9 bases lay between the germline ends. CDR3 region: CASSLPGHSNQPQHF. CDR3 sequence (DNA): TGTGCCAGCAGCTTGCCCGGACATAGCAATCAGCCCCAGCATTTT. The whole variable domain, remainder taken from reference TRBV7-9 and TRBJ1-5, is DTGVSQNPRHKITKRGQNVTFRCDPISEHNRLYWYRQTLGQGPEFLTYFQNEAQLEKSRLLSDRFSAERPKGSFSTLEIQRTEQGDSAMYLCASSLPGHSNQPQHFGDGTRLSIL.

V and J are TRBV10-3 and TRBJ1-1, with 8 nucleotides matching TRBD1. V was clipped by 4 bases and J by 2 bases; unmatched bases: 3. CDR3 length: 14 amino acids. Germline V CDR1 and CDR2: ENHRY, SYGVKD. CDR3 sequence (DNA): TGTGCCATCAGTGTACAGGGGGGAAACACTGAAGCTTTCTTT. Its translation: CAISVQGGNTEAFF.

This chain uses TRBV19 with TRBJ1-1, with 8 bases identical to TRBD1. Trimming removed 5 bases from V and 1 base from J; junction bases left unmatched: 3. Germline lookup yields CDR1 LNHDA and CDR2 SQIVND (reference sequence). This CDR3 has 14 residues. CDR3 sequence reads: CASSQTGGNTEAFF. CDR3 sequence (DNA): TGTGCCAGTAGTCAAACAGGGGGGAACACTGAAGCTTTCTTT.

This clone was seen a single time. This chain joins TRBV7-6 and TRBJ2-7; 11 bases align to TRBD1. J gave up 2 bases and V 4 bases, and 4 bases lay outside the gene matches. This CDR3 comprises 15 residues. Germline V gene data show CDR1 as SGHVS and CDR2 as FNYEAQ. CDR3 nucleotides: TGTGCCAGCAGCTCGGGACAGGGGGGAGCCTACGAGCAGTACTTC. Amino acids: CASSSGQGGAYEQYF.

The gene calls are TRBV27 and TRBJ2-2, with 7 nucleotides matching TRBD1. The V gene's germline CDR1 is MNHEY and CDR2 SMNVEV (reference sequence). With V trimmed by 4 bases and J by 3 bases, 8 bases remained unmatched. The CDR3 length is 16 residues. The CDR3 coding sequence is TGTGCCAGCAGTTCCCTTGTCGGACAGGACACCGGGGAGCTGTTTTTT. This encodes CASSSLVGQDTGELFF.

The chain links TRBV3-1 (or the pseudogene TRBV3-2) to TRBJ1-2, with D perhaps matching TRBD1 (6 bases). V dropped 1 base and J dropped 8 bases, with 11 bases sitting between them. The CDR3 is made up of 13 amino acids. CDR1 is LGHDT, CDR2 YNNKEL, per germline (reference sequence). The CDR3 is CASSQVQGLGYTF. The CDR3 bases are TGTGCCAGCAGCCAAGTCCAGGGGCTCGGCTACACCTTC.

This clone appeared a few times. The chain links TRBV24-1 to TRBJ2-1, with TRBD2 as a possible D gene (5 bases). The CDR3 runs to 16 residues. Trimming stripped 3 bases from V and 3 bases from J, with 14 bases between. Germline V gene sequence: CDR1 KGHDR, CDR2 SFDVKD. This CDR3 reads CATSDHRWGDYNEQFF. DNA for the CDR3: TGTGCCACCAGTGATCATCGATGGGGAGACTACAATGAGCAGTTCTTC.

The chain carries TRBV18 and TRBJ2-6; D remains ambiguous. This CDR3 spans 15 amino acids. The V gene's germline CDR1 is KGHSH and CDR2 LQKENI. V was pared by 3 bases and J by 0 bases, with 6 bases between. This CDR3 is CASSPQNSGANVLTF. The CDR3 DNA follows: TGTGCCAGCTCACCCCAGAACTCTGGGGCCAACGTCCTGACTTTC.

The V and J genes are TRBV9 and TRBJ2-2, with TRBD2 as a possible D gene (5 bases). The CDR3 has 15 amino acids. Trimming stripped 0 bases from V and 7 bases from J, with 13 bases between. From germline, CDR1 is SGDLS and CDR2 YYNGEE. CDR3 coding DNA: TGTGCCAGCAGCGTAGCAGGACTCGGCGACGGGGAGCTGTTTTTT. This sequence encodes CASSVAGLGDGELFF. Full variable domain (missing parts from reference TRBV9 and TRBJ2-2): DSGVTQTPKHLITATGQRVTLRCSPRSGDLSVYWYQQSLDQGLQFLIQYYNGEERAKGNILERFSAQQFPDLHSELNLSSLELGDSALYFCASSVAGLGDGELFFGEGSRLTVL.

V and J are TRBV6-4 and TRBJ2-7; 8 bases line up with TRBD1. Trimming took 5 bases from V and 4 from J; bases not matched to a gene: 7. The CDR3 is 14 residues long. Germline-derived CDR1 and CDR2 are MRHNA and SNTAGT. The CDR3 loop is CASSPAGGSYEQYF. The CDR3 DNA sequence: TGTGCCAGCAGTCCGGCAGGGGGCTCGTACGAGCAGTACTTC.

This clone was counted a few times. The V call is TRBV19, the J call TRBJ1-1; no definite D call. The CDR3 loop spans 15 amino acids. Looked up from germline, CDR1 is LNHDA and CDR2 is SQIVND (reference sequence). The germline V and J ends were trimmed by 1 base and 1 base, with 10 bases remaining between them. The CDR3 reads CASSIGSGGNTEAFF. The CDR3 DNA reads as TGTGCCAGTAGTATAGGATCAGGAGGGAACACTGAAGCTTTCTTT.

The chain joins TRBV19 to TRBJ1-6; the match to TRBD1 covers 8 bases. Germline trimming cut 0 bases from V and 10 bases from J; bases unmatched to any gene: 8. CDR1 and CDR2 (germline): LNHDA, SQIVND (reference sequence). The CDR3 extends over 16 amino acids. The CDR3 DNA reads as TGTGCCAGTAGTATAGATGCGGCAGGGGGCTTCTCACCCCTCCACTTT. This gives the protein CASSIDAAGGFSPLHF.

The J gene is TRBJ2-1, the V gene TRBV7-8; D may be TRBD2 (5 bases). The V end lost 5 bases, the J end lost 10 bases, and 21 bases lay between the germline ends. The CDR3 runs to 15 residues. Germline values: CDR1 SGHVS, CDR2 FQNEAQ. The DNA of the CDR3 is TGTGCCAGCAGCCGACCCCCCCAGTCGGGATCCGAGCAGTTCTTC. Translating gives CASSRPPQSGSEQFF.

This rearrangement joins TRBV5-4 to TRBJ2-1, with 8 bases aligning to TRBD2. The CDR3 is 20 amino acids. The J segment lost 0 bases and the V segment lost 0 bases, leaving 14 bases of the junction unmatched. Germline V lookup: CDR1 SGHNT, CDR2 YYREEE (reference sequence). DNA for the CDR3: TGTGCCAGCAGCTTGGGGGCGGGGGGCCCTTCGGCCCCCTCCTACAATGAGCAGTTCTTC. It yields the protein CASSLGAGGPSAPSYNEQFF.

V is TRBV6-4 and J is TRBJ2-3; 12 nucleotides line up with TRBD2. V lost 4 bases and J lost 1; bases outside the gene matches: 0. The V gene's germline CDR1 is MRHNA and CDR2 SNTAGT. This CDR3 region has 15 residues. The CDR3: CASSGTSGGTDTQYF. The CDR3 DNA sequence: TGTGCCAGCAGTGGGACTAGCGGGGGCACAGATACGCAGTATTTT.